The 16 T cell receptor beta chains reported below all come from one sample, sequenced in a study of CD8+CD57+ T cells in acquired aplastic anemia. The study profiled TCR beta VDJ and CDR3 using genomic DNA as template. TCRdb fed the reads into MiXCR, producing one record per CDR3 protein. This sample yields a few hundred thousand distinct CDR3 sequences, of which approximately 57% are seen a single time; around 8% belongs to the top ten. The sample taken for sequencing was sorted CD4+, CD8+, or CD8+CD57+ T cells (not recorded which) from PBMCs. Receptors were obtained from a human donor with severe aplastic anemia or a healthy control (not recorded which).

The chain links TRBV7-9 to TRBJ2-3; 11 nucleotides match TRBD1. V lost 0 bases, J lost 5 bases, and 4 bases stayed unmatched. The CDR3 consists of 16 residues. Germline CDR1 reads SEHNR; CDR2 reads FQNEAQ (reference sequence). The CDR3, as DNA: TGTGCCAGCAGCTTAGCGGACAGGGGGCAGGGAGATACGCAGTATTTT. Its translation is CASSLADRGQGDTQYF.

This chain links TRBV5-6 with TRBJ1-6; D remains ambiguous. V dropped 0 bases and J dropped 10 bases, with 5 bases sitting between them. The V gene's germline CDR1 is SGHDT and CDR2 YYEEEE. This CDR3 spans 12 amino acids. Here the CDR3 DNA reads TGTGCCAGCAGCTTGGAGTTCTCACCCCTCCACTTT. This translates into CASSLEFSPLHF.

This clonotype was seen more than once but under ten times. This chain links TRBV7-9 with TRBJ1-1; D is ambiguous. Germline values: CDR1 SEHNR, CDR2 FQNEAQ (reference sequence). This CDR3 spans 14 amino acids. V gave up 1 base and J gave up 2 bases, with 8 bases separating them. The CDR3 nucleotides are TGTGCCAGCAGCTTAGGTTCCATAAACACTGAAGCTTTCTTT. This encodes CASSLGSINTEAFF.

Details on this clonotype: This sequence may be a read error, since a much larger clone differs from it by one base. No conserved phenylalanine or tryptophan ends this CDR3, so it is likely a read error. The chain is built from TRBV30 and TRBJ2-7, with D possibly TRBD2 on 5 matching bases. Trimming pared 8 bases from V and 2 bases from J, leaving 13 bases between. The germline CDR1 and CDR2 sequences are GTSNPN and SVGIG (reference sequence). The CDR3 runs 12 residues. The CDR3 is CALGDTTYEQYS. The DNA for the CDR3 is TGTGCCCTCGGGGATACAACCTACGAGCAGTACTCC.

This clonotype was detected many times. V and J are TRBV3-1 and TRBJ1-2; D uncertain. Germline CDR1 reads LGHDT; CDR2 reads YNNKEL (reference sequence). This CDR3 contains 11 residues. Trimming left V 2 bases short and J 2 bases short, with 0 bases between. CDR3 loop: CASSQNYGYTF. In nucleotides, the CDR3 is TGTGCCAGCAGCCAAAACTATGGCTACACCTTC.

This clonotype was found many times. The V call is TRBV7-8, the J call TRBJ1-2; 7 nucleotides agree with TRBD1. V lost 10 bases to trimming and J lost 3 bases; unmatched junction nucleotides: 8. This CDR3 comprises 13 residues. Germline V gene lookup returns CDR1 SGHVS and CDR2 FQNEAQ. CDR3 in amino acids: CATLPQGYYGYTF. In DNA, the CDR3 is TGTGCCACCCTTCCACAGGGGTACTATGGCTACACCTTC.

This clonotype was recorded at least ten times. V and J are TRBV11-2 and TRBJ1-6; tentatively, D is TRBD1 (5 bases). The CDR3 is made up of 16 amino acids. Germline V gene data show CDR1 as SGHAT and CDR2 as FQNNGV. Between the trimmed V and J ends, which lost 1 base and 7 bases, there was a span of 14 bases. The CDR3 bases are TGTGCCAGCAGCTTAGGGCTAGAGGGGTACAATTCACCCCTCCACTTT. Its protein product is CASSLGLEGYNSPLHF. Full variable domain (missing parts from reference TRBV11-2 and TRBJ1-6): EAGVAQSPRYKIIEKRQSVAFWCNPISGHATLYWYQQILGQGPKLLIQFQNNGVVDDSQLPKDRFSAERLKGVDSTLKIQPAKLEDSAVYLCASSLGLEGYNSPLHFGNGTRLTVT.

The chain uses TRBV7-8 and TRBJ1-4, with D possibly matching TRBD1 (6 bases). Trimming cost V 5 bases and J 3 bases, with 10 bases left between them. CDR1 and CDR2 (germline): SGHVS, FQNEAQ. This CDR3 has 14 residues. CDR3 bases: TGTGCCAGCAGCCAGGACAGATCTAATGAAAAACTGTTTTTT. Protein sequence: CASSQDRSNEKLFF.

This clonotype has a count of ten or more. V is TRBV20-1 and J is TRBJ2-5; TRBD2 agrees at 11 bases. Per germline, CDR1 DFQATT and CDR2 SNEGSKA (reference sequence). With 4 bases clipped from V and 4 bases from J, the junction kept 14 bases outside the gene matches. The CDR3 runs to 17 residues. The CDR3 protein is CSANIIAGGPKAETQYF. The CDR3 bases are TGCAGTGCTAATATAATAGCGGGGGGGCCAAAGGCAGAGACCCAGTACTTC.

The J gene is TRBJ2-7, the V gene TRBV7-2; TRBD1 agrees at 9 bases. The CDR3 contains 15 residues. Germline assignment: CDR1 SGHTA and CDR2 FQGNSA. Trimming cost V 1 base and J 1 base; bases outside gene matches: 2. CDR3 residues: CASSLGTGESYEQYF. CDR3 DNA: TGTGCCAGCAGCTTAGGGACAGGGGAGTCCTACGAGCAGTACTTC. The variable domain in full, with the rest retrieved from reference TRBV7-2 and TRBJ2-7, is GAGVSQSPSNKVTEKGKDVELRCDPISGHTALYWYRQSLGQGLEFLIYFQGNSAPDKSGLPSDRFSAERTGGSVSTLTIQRTQQEDSAVYLCASSLGTGESYEQYFGPGTRLTVT.

This clonotype has a count of ten or more. The chain combines TRBV2 with TRBJ2-7, with D uncertain. Trimming stripped 5 bases from V and 1 base from J, with 6 bases between. Germline CDR1 SNHLY, CDR2 FYNNEI. The CDR3 totals 12 residues. The CDR3 is CASSTLSYEQYF. The CDR3 coding sequence is TGTGCCAGCAGTACCCTTTCCTACGAGCAGTACTTC.

The rearrangement links TRBV7-2 to TRBJ2-5; 8 bases match TRBD2. CDR1 is SGHTA and CDR2 is FQGNSA in the germline V gene. The V and J ends lost 7 bases and 3 bases, in that order; junction bases with no gene match: 10. The CDR3 is 15 amino acids. CDR3 nucleotides: TGTACCAGCATCGACCGGGGGCGGGGGGAAGAGACCCAGTACTTC. Its translation: CTSIDRGRGEETQYF.

This clonotype has only a few counts. The chain joins TRBV2 to TRBJ2-7; D gene ambiguous. Germline-derived CDR1 and CDR2 are SNHLY and FYNNEI. The CDR3 contains 13 residues. V dropped 2 bases and J dropped 1 base, with 6 bases sitting between them. CDR3 region: CASSEQVSYEQYF. The CDR3 DNA follows: TGTGCCAGCAGTGAACAGGTTTCCTACGAGCAGTACTTC.

V is TRBV5-8 and J is TRBJ2-7; no firm D call. This CDR3 has 13 residues. Germline V gene lookup returns CDR1 SGHTS and CDR2 YDEGEE. Trimming removed 7 bases from V and 2 bases from J, with 13 bases in between. The CDR3 coding sequence is TGTGCCAGCCAGGCAGCCGTGGCCTACGAGCAGTACTTC. Protein: CASQAAVAYEQYF.

This clonotype was counted many times. The chain uses TRBV20-1 and TRBJ1-6; 7 nucleotides match TRBD1. The germline CDR1 and CDR2 sequences are DFQATT and SNEGSKA (reference sequence). V lost 4 bases, J lost 9 bases, and 6 bases stayed unmatched. The CDR3 spans 13 residues. CDR3 sequence reads: CSATGQSASPLHF. CDR3 nucleotides: TGCAGTGCTACGGGACAGTCTGCTTCACCCCTCCACTTT.

This clonotype was recorded at least ten times. This rearrangement joins TRBV20-1 to TRBJ1-1; D unclear. CDR1 and CDR2 (germline): DFQATT, SNEGSKA (reference sequence). Trimming cost V 3 bases and J 1 base, with 12 bases left between them. The CDR3 extends over 14 amino acids. CDR3 nucleotide sequence: TGCAGTGCTAGTGGAGGACGAAAGAACACTGAAGCTTTCTTT. It is translated as CSASGGRKNTEAFF.